These 11 T cell receptor beta chains originate from one sample sequenced in a study of blood T cell repertoires in COVID-19. Profiling relied on immunoSEQ multiplex PCR, and the TCRdb table lists in-frame clones only, not all of them. This sample carries roughly 200,000 clones, approximately 90% of them seen once, and the ten largest clones take 1.2%. Sequenced sample: PBMCs or T cells enriched from blood (not recorded which). These receptors all stem from a man under 40 who had recovered from COVID-19.

The chain combines TRBV18 with TRBJ1-4; D is perhaps TRBD1 (6 bases). V lost 0 bases, J lost 7 bases, and 6 bases lay in between. The CDR3 totals 13 residues. Germline lookup yields CDR1 KGHSH and CDR2 LQKENI. The CDR3 DNA sequence: TGTGCCAGCTCACCACCGGACAGTGAAAAACTGTTTTTT. The encoded protein is CASSPPDSEKLFF.

The rearrangement joins TRBV7-8 to TRBJ2-1; D may be TRBD1 (5 bases). Germline values: CDR1 SGHVS, CDR2 FQNEAQ. The CDR3 totals 12 residues. Trimming took off 3 bases at V and 10 bases at J, with 10 bases between the two ends. The CDR3 loop is CASSFRVGEQFF. Here the CDR3 DNA reads TGTGCCAGCAGCTTCAGGGTCGGAGAGCAGTTCTTC.

This chain joins TRBV11-2 and TRBJ2-1; 10 nucleotides align to TRBD2. The junction had 12 bases not matched to a gene; V was cut back by 0 bases and J by 4 bases. CDR1 is SGHAT, CDR2 FQNNGV, per germline. The CDR3 covers 19 residues. CDR3: CASSLDRPGLATSYNEQFF. The CDR3 DNA is TGTGCCAGCAGCTTAGACCGACCGGGACTAGCGACATCTTACAATGAGCAGTTCTTC.

The chain links TRBV24-1 to TRBJ1-3; D remains ambiguous. CDR1 and CDR2 from the germline V gene are KGHDR and SFDVKD. The V and J ends lost 2 bases and 0 bases respectively, with 4 bases between them. The CDR3 consists of 14 residues. CDR3 region: CATSDYSSGNTIYF. DNA of the CDR3: TGTGCCACCAGTGATTACAGCTCTGGAAACACCATATATTTT.

This rearrangement joins TRBV6-5 to TRBJ2-7; D not resolved. Germline V gives CDR1 MNHEY, CDR2 SVGAGI. Trimming shortened V by 6 bases and J by 0 bases, and 6 bases separated the two germline ends. This CDR3 has 12 residues. CDR3 DNA: TGTGCCAGCAGAGACACCTCCTACGAGCAGTACTTC. As protein: CASRDTSYEQYF.

The chain recombines TRBV12-3 or TRBV12-4 with TRBJ2-7; no clear D gene. Trimming cost V 4 bases and J 3 bases, with 4 bases left between them. This CDR3 comprises 11 residues. CDR3 coding DNA: TGTGCCAGCAGTTCCCACTACGAGCAGTACTTC. Encoded protein: CASSSHYEQYF.

The CDR3 spells CASSPTRVLAGGKSGELFF. In nucleotides, the CDR3 is TGTGCCAGCAGTCCCACCCGGGTCCTAGCGGGGGGGAAGTCCGGGGAGCTGTTTTTT. V usage is TRBV27 and J usage is TRBJ2-2; 12 bases agree with TRBD2. The CDR3 runs 19 residues. The germline V gene encodes CDR1 MNHEY and CDR2 SMNVEV (reference sequence). The junction had 16 bases not matched to a gene; V was cut back by 5 bases and J by 6 bases.

CDR3 amino acids: CASSFGGQQETQYF. The CDR3 DNA reads as TGTGCCAGCAGTTTTGGTGGGCAGCAAGAGACCCAGTACTTC. This chain joins TRBV28 and TRBJ2-5; D is uncertain. Trimming removed 3 bases at V and 2 bases at J, with 10 bases between. This CDR3 is built from 14 residues. Germline V lookup: CDR1 MDHEN, CDR2 SYDVKM.

V usage is TRBV5-1 and J usage is TRBJ1-1; 11 bases line up with TRBD1. Per the germline V gene, CDR1 is SGHRS and CDR2 is YFSETQ. V lost 0 bases to trimming and J lost 5 bases; unmatched junction nucleotides: 6. The CDR3 is made up of 16 amino acids. The CDR3 sequence: CASSLVGQGAKTEAFF. The CDR3, as DNA: TGCGCCAGCAGCTTGGTTGGACAGGGGGCGAAGACTGAAGCTTTCTTT.

V and J are TRBV6-2 or TRBV6-3 and TRBJ2-3, with 11 bases fitting TRBD2. CDR1 is MNHEY and CDR2 is SVGEGT in the germline V gene. This CDR3 is built from 16 residues. Trimming removed 3 bases from V and 6 bases from J; junction bases left unmatched: 8. CDR3 coding DNA: TGTGCCAGCAGTTATAGCGGGGGGGCCCCCATTGATACGCAGTATTTT. Translating it yields CASSYSGGAPIDTQYF.

The rearrangement joins TRBV7-2 to TRBJ1-3; D call uncertain. CDR1 is SGHTA, CDR2 FQGNSA, per germline. CDR3 length equals 16 residues. Trimming took 1 base from V and 0 from J, leaving 10 bases between them. CDR3 region: CASSLESRPSGNTIYF. CDR3 DNA sequence: TGTGCCAGCAGCTTAGAATCTCGTCCCTCTGGAAACACCATATATTTT. Together with reference TRBV7-2 and TRBJ1-3, the CDR3 gives the full variable domain: GAGVSQSPSNKVTEKGKDVELRCDPISGHTALYWYRQSLGQGLEFLIYFQGNSAPDKSGLPSDRFSAERTGGSVSTLTIQRTQQEDSAVYLCASSLESRPSGNTIYFGEGSWLTVV.